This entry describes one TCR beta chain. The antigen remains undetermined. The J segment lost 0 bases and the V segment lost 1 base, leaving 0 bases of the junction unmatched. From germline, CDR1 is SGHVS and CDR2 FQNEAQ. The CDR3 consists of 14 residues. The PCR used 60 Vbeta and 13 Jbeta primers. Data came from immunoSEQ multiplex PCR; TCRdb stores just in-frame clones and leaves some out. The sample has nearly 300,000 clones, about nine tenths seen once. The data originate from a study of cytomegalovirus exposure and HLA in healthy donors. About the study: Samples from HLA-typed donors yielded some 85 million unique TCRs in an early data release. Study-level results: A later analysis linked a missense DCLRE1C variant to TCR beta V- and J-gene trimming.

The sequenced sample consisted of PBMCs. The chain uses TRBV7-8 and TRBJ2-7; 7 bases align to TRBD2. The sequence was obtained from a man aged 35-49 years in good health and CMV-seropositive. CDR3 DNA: TGTGCCAGCAGCTTAGGGACTAGCTCCTACGAGCAGTACTTC. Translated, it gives CASSLGTSSYEQYF.